This TCR beta chain was identified in a study of PD-L1 blockade in urothelial cancer. Clones were sequenced by immunoSEQ multiplex PCR, and TCRdb holds only the in-frame ones, with some missing. Among roughly 100,000 clones listed, approximately 87% were seen once. Time point defined: peripheral blood 6 weeks after treatment start. This clone was detected only once. V dropped 6 bases and J dropped 8 bases, with 23 bases sitting between them. CDR1 KGHSH and CDR2 LQKENI come from the germline V gene. CDR3 length: 16 residues. Sequences were derived from PBMCs, sampled around atezolizumab (anti-PD-L1) treatment. V and J are TRBV18 and TRBJ1-3, with D tentatively TRBD1 (6 bases). The clonotype was recovered from a man aged 65 to 85 with urothelial cancer. The CDR3 DNA follows: TGTGCCAGCTCGGACGAGCCGGGACACCAATCGGACACCATATATTTT. Translation gives CASSDEPGHQSDTIYF.